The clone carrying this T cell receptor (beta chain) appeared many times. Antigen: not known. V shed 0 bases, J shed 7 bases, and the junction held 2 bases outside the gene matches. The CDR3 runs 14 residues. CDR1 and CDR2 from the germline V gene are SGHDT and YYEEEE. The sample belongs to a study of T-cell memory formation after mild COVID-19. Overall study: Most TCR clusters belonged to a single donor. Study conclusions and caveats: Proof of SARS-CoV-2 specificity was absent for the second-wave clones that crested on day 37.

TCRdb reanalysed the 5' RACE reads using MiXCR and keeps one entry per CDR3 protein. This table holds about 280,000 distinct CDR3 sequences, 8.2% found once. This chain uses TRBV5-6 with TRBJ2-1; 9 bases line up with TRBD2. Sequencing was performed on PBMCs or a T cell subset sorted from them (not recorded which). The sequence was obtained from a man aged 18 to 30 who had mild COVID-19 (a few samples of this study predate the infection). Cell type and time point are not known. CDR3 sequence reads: CASSLVRGGNEQFF. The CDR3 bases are TGTGCCAGCAGCTTGGTGCGGGGGGGTAATGAGCAGTTCTTC.